This T cell receptor beta chain derives from a study of Graves' ophthalmopathy and Graves' hyperthyroidism. As to this clonotype: The antigen remains unidentified.

RNA transcripts were the template, and TCR beta CDR3 regions were amplified from them. HTBI primers were employed in first-round RT-PCR, then a second-round multiplex PCR followed. In TCRdb, the multiplex PCR reads were re-called with MiXCR into one record per CDR3 protein. The profile shows 650,000 to 900,000 distinct CDR3 sequences, roughly 40% of them singletons. The study's findings and limits: The authors also found most expanded thyroid clonotypes above 0.001 frequency in blood. Predictions made by the model for ophthalmopathy progression reached more than 55% sensitivity and roughly 75% specificity.

PBMCs stemmed from 9 to 10 ml of fresh peripheral blood. CDR1 and CDR2 (germline): MGHDK, SYGVNS. Trimming pared 6 bases from V and 3 bases from J, leaving 11 bases between. The CDR3 contains 14 residues. The chain uses TRBV25-1 and TRBJ2-2; D is unclear. Material for sequencing was peripheral blood. This clonotype was obtained from an adult man with Graves' ophthalmopathy. The CDR3 DNA reads TGTGCCAGCAGCCAAGTTCCCGACACCGGGGAGCTGTTTTTT. Its translation is CASSQVPDTGELFF.